Ten or more counts support the clone carrying this TCR beta chain. In building TCR beta libraries, iRepertoire HTBI primers were used together with Arm-PCR of CDR3 regions. TCRdb ran MiXCR on the multiplex PCR reads and lists one entry per CDR3 protein. Among roughly 420,000 distinct CDR3 sequences, about a sixth were seen once, and the ten largest hold about 10%. The time point: newly diagnosed GD, antithyroid drugs for less than 3 months. Extracted PBMC RNA gave rise to the TCR library. The source of the sample is a study of regulatory T cells in long-lasting Graves disease. Germline V gives CDR1 MNHEY, CDR2 SVGAGI. The CDR3 spans 14 residues. The germline V and J ends were trimmed by 2 bases and 0 bases, with 7 bases remaining between them. These records were also assigned to another study, of T cells in Graves' hyperthyroidism and ophthalmopathy.

The starting material was peripheral blood mononuclear cells (PBMCs), obtained at new diagnosis, from a patient treated with antithyroid drugs. The chain links TRBV6-5 to TRBJ1-1, with D unresolved. This clonotype was obtained from a woman aged 25 to 45 with Graves disease. The CDR3 DNA is TGTGCCAGCAGTTACAACGTTCTGAACACTGAAGCTTTCTTT. Its translation is CASSYNVLNTEAFF.